Following are 17 T cell receptor beta chains from one sample sequenced in a study of Graves' ophthalmopathy and Graves' hyperthyroidism. TCR beta CDR3 amplification used RNA transcripts. First-round RT-PCR with HTBI primers preceded a second-round multiplex PCR. TCRdb reanalysed the multiplex PCR reads using MiXCR and keeps one entry per CDR3 protein. This table holds about 740,000 distinct CDR3 sequences, 35% to 50% found once. The sequenced sample was peripheral blood. The source of these receptors is an adult man with Graves' ophthalmopathy.

The table lists this clonotype with a few counts. The rearrangement links TRBV3-1 to TRBJ2-7, with TRBD2 identical over 7 bases. The CDR3 is 14 amino acids. The trim removed 4 bases at V and 2 bases at J, leaving 5 bases unmatched. Germline values: CDR1 LGHDT, CDR2 YNNKEL (reference sequence). The CDR3 spells CASSPLAEPYEQYF. The CDR3 coding sequence is TGTGCCAGCAGCCCGCTAGCGGAGCCCTACGAGCAGTACTTC.

This clonotype was found a few times. This chain connects TRBV9 to TRBJ1-5, with TRBD1 as a possible D gene (6 bases). This CDR3 spans 15 amino acids. Per germline, CDR1 SGDLS and CDR2 YYNGEE. Trimming cost V 3 bases and J 2 bases, with 12 bases left between them. The CDR3 reads CASSEGDTRNQPQHF. CDR3 DNA: TGTGCCAGCAGCGAGGGGGATACGCGCAATCAGCCCCAGCATTTT.

The V and J genes are TRBV10-2 and TRBJ2-7, with D possibly matching TRBD1 (6 bases). The CDR3 has 16 amino acids. CDR1 is WSHSY, CDR2 SAAADI, per germline. Between the trimmed V and J ends, which lost 6 bases and 0 bases, there was a span of 18 bases. CDR3 nucleotides: TGCGCCAGCAGGCTATCCGGGACAAATGTCTCCTACGAGCAGTACTTC. It encodes CASRLSGTNVSYEQYF.

The genes are TRBV2 and TRBJ2-3; 9 bases match TRBD2. Germline V gene sequence: CDR1 SNHLY, CDR2 FYNNEI. J gave up 6 bases and V 6 bases, and 7 bases lay outside the gene matches. The CDR3 runs 14 residues. The CDR3 region is CASSVRTSGDTQYF. The CDR3 DNA reads TGTGCCAGCAGCGTCCGAACTAGCGGGGATACGCAGTATTTT.

This clonotype was observed once. V usage is TRBV7-6 and J usage is TRBJ1-6; no clear D. Germline CDR1 reads SGHVS; CDR2 reads FNYEAQ. The CDR3 runs 15 residues. Trimming left V 5 bases short and J 8 bases short, with 16 bases between. DNA of the CDR3: TGTGCCAGCAGCCAAGGCAGCCATATGGATTCACCCCTCCACTTT. Translated: CASSQGSHMDSPLHF.

The gene calls are TRBV7-9 and TRBJ1-2; 8 bases agree with TRBD1. CDR1 is SEHNR and CDR2 is FQNEAQ in the germline V gene (reference sequence). Germline trimming cut 5 bases from V and 2 bases from J; bases unmatched to any gene: 10. This CDR3 has 16 amino acids. The CDR3 DNA follows: TGTGCCAGCAGCCAACCCTGGGACAGGTCCAACTATGGCTACACCTTC. The encoded protein is CASSQPWDRSNYGYTF. Full variable domain (rest looked up from reference TRBV7-9 and TRBJ1-2): DTGVSQNPRHKITKRGQNVTFRCDPISEHNRLYWYRQTLGQGPEFLTYFQNEAQLEKSRLLSDRFSAERPKGSFSTLEIQRTEQGDSAMYLCASSQPWDRSNYGYTFGSGTRLTVV.

This clonotype turned up a few times. The chain combines TRBV6-5 with TRBJ2-5, with D possibly being TRBD2 (5 bases). In germline, CDR1 is MNHEY, CDR2 SVGAGI. The CDR3 totals 11 residues. Trimming pared 7 bases from V and 5 bases from J, leaving 8 bases between. CDR3 protein: CASISGETQYF. The CDR3 nucleotides read TGTGCCAGCATTTCGGGGGAGACCCAGTACTTC.

The CDR3 loop reads CASSLAYSGGVADTQYF. As DNA, the CDR3 is TGTGCCAGCAGCTTAGCGTATAGCGGGGGAGTTGCAGATACGCAGTATTTT. This rearrangement joins TRBV11-1 to TRBJ2-3; 9 nucleotides align to TRBD2. In germline, CDR1 is SGHAT, CDR2 FQDESV (reference sequence). This CDR3 is built from 17 residues. The trim removed 0 bases at V and 4 bases at J, leaving 8 bases unmatched.

This clonotype was picked up a small number of times. This sequence joins TRBV7-9 and TRBJ2-2; TRBD1 aligns across 7 bases. With V trimmed by 5 bases and J by 0 bases, 3 bases remained unmatched. The CDR3 loop spans 15 amino acids. In germline, CDR1 is SEHNR, CDR2 FQNEAQ (reference sequence). CDR3 protein: CASSRDSANTGELFF. Here the CDR3 DNA reads TGTGCCAGCAGCCGGGACAGCGCGAACACCGGGGAGCTGTTTTTT.

The genes are TRBV11-2 and TRBJ2-6, with D perhaps given as TRBD1 or TRBD2 (5 bases each). The CDR3 contains 16 residues. V was clipped by 5 bases and J by 1 base, with 12 bases between them. CDR1 is SGHAT and CDR2 is FQNNGV in the germline V gene. CDR3 nucleotide sequence: TGTGCCAGCAGCCGGGACGGCCGGTCTGGGGCCAACGTCCTGACTTTC. Translation: CASSRDGRSGANVLTF.

Comment on this clonotype: A much larger clone is a single base away; this may be a read error. The chain uses TRBV20-1 and TRBJ1-2, with TRBD1 as a possible D gene (5 bases). This CDR3 comprises 13 residues. Germline V gives CDR1 DFQATT, CDR2 SNEGSKA (reference sequence). Trimming left V 3 bases short and J 2 bases short, with 10 bases between. As DNA, the CDR3 is TGCAGTGCTAGTCCCTCAGGGAACTATGGCTACACCTTC. It yields the protein CSASPSGNYGYTF.

In DNA form, the CDR3 reads TGTGCCAGCAGTCAGAACAGGCTGAACACTGAAGCTTTCTTT. It specifies CASSQNRLNTEAFF. The chain recombines TRBV6-1 with TRBJ1-1; possible D gene TRBD1, 5 bases. V was shortened by 5 bases and J by 0 bases, with 10 bases between the two germline ends. The CDR3 totals 14 residues. Germline assignment: CDR1 MNHNS and CDR2 SASEGT.

This clonotype has just a few counts. The chain employs TRBV19 and TRBJ1-2; 7 bases agree with TRBD1. V shed 6 bases and J 8 bases; nucleotides not matched to a gene: 9. From germline, CDR1 is LNHDA and CDR2 SQIVND (reference sequence). The CDR3 runs 13 residues. CDR3 nucleotide sequence: TGTGCCAGTAGCCCGGGCAGGGGGTTCGGCTACACCTTC. This codes for CASSPGRGFGYTF. The whole variable domain, filled in from reference TRBV19 and TRBJ1-2, reads DGGITQSPKYLFRKEGQNVTLSCEQNLNHDAMYWYRQDPGQGLRLIYYSQIVNDFQKGDIAEGYSVSREKKESFPLTVTSAQKNPTAFYLCASSPGRGFGYTFGSGTRLTVV.

With respect to this clonotype: A much larger clone differs from this one at a single base, so this may be a read error. The V and J genes are TRBV2 and TRBJ1-6; D is undetermined. The germline V gene encodes CDR1 SNHLY and CDR2 FYNNEI. The CDR3 length is 14 residues. Trimming took 5 bases from V and 9 from J, leaving 14 bases between them. The CDR3 region is CASSKNPGSSPLHF. The DNA for the CDR3 is TGTGCCAGCAGTAAGAACCCTGGGAGTTCACCCCTCCACTTT.

This chain joins TRBV2 and TRBJ1-2; D not certain. Per the germline V gene, CDR1 is SNHLY and CDR2 is FYNNEI. V was pared by 5 bases and J by 4 bases, with 11 bases between. There are 13 residues in the CDR3. CDR3 bases: TGTGCCAGCAGTTACAAAAATACCTATGGCTACACCTTC. Amino acids: CASSYKNTYGYTF.

This clonotype has just a few counts. CDR3 amino acids: CASGYENTEAFF. As DNA, the CDR3 is TGTGCTAGTGGTTATGAGAACACTGAAGCTTTCTTT. The chain is built from TRBV12-5 and TRBJ1-1; D call uncertain. Trimming removed 4 bases from V and 1 base from J, with 4 bases in between. CDR1 LGHNT and CDR2 FRNRAP come from the germline V gene. This CDR3 has 12 residues.

The chain recombines TRBV7-2 with TRBJ1-5; no definite D call. The CDR3 has 15 amino acids. The V gene lost 1 base and the J gene lost 4 bases, with 11 bases spanning the gap. CDR1 is SGHTA, CDR2 FQGNSA, per germline. CDR3 bases: TGTGCCAGCAGCTTAGGAGGGCACGTTAATCAGCCCCAGCATTTT. As protein: CASSLGGHVNQPQHF.